Presented here are 16 T cell receptor beta chains from one specimen sequenced in a study of shared clonotypes between healthy human individuals. Sequencing used immunoSEQ multiplex PCR; TCRdb keeps in-frame clones, though not all of them. The sample consists of about 380,000 clones, around 96% of them appearing once. The specimen sequenced was memory CD8+ T cells sorted from blood. The subset here: CD45RO+ cells pooled with CCR7-negative TemRA cells. These receptors were collected from a man aged 30-40 years in good health.

The rearrangement joins TRBV11-3 to TRBJ2-3, with unresolved D. The CDR3 runs to 18 residues. Looked up from germline, CDR1 is SGHNT and CDR2 is YENEEA. Trimming left V 3 bases short and J 1 base short, with 20 bases between. The CDR3 coding sequence is TGTGCCAGCAGCTTGGGCAATTTGTGGGATCAGCGCACAGATACGCAGTATTTT. Translating it yields CASSLGNLWDQRTDTQYF. Using reference TRBV11-3 and TRBJ2-3 for the parts outside the CDR3, the full variable domain is EAGVVQSPRYKIIEKKQPVAFWCNPISGHNTLYWYLQNLGQGPELLIRYENEEAVDDSQLPKDRFSAERLKGVDSTLKIQPAELGDSAVYLCASSLGNLWDQRTDTQYFGPGTRLTVL.

This clone has only one observation. The chain employs TRBV4-1 and TRBJ2-2; 9 bases align to TRBD2. Losses at the gene ends were 1 base for V and 1 base for J; bases not matched to a gene: 4. This CDR3 is 17 amino acids long. The germline V gene encodes CDR1 MGHRA and CDR2 YSYEKL. In DNA form, the CDR3 reads TGCGCCAGCAGCCAAGCCCCAGCGGGAGGGAACACCGGGGAGCTGTTTTTT. Translating gives CASSQAPAGGNTGELFF.

V and J are TRBV5-1 and TRBJ1-6; TRBD1 aligns across 8 bases. Germline V gene sequence: CDR1 SGHRS, CDR2 YFSETQ. CDR3 length: 14 amino acids. The V gene end was trimmed by 4 bases and the J gene end by 10 bases; junction bases not matched to a gene: 7. The CDR3 loop is CASSVDRGGSPLHF. In nucleotides, the CDR3 is TGCGCCAGCAGCGTAGACAGGGGAGGATCACCCCTCCACTTT.

The chain joins TRBV9 to TRBJ2-3, with 11 positions matching TRBD2. Germline-derived CDR1 and CDR2 are SGDLS and YYNGEE. This CDR3 has 15 amino acids. V dropped 6 bases and J dropped 3; count of bases not matched to a gene: 6. The DNA for the CDR3 is TGTGCCAGCATAGAGACTAGCGGGATAACAGATACGCAGTATTTT. Its translation is CASIETSGITDTQYF.

As regards this clone: Compared with germline, one end of the junction differs, possibly owing to a read error. The chain links TRBV7-7 to TRBJ2-2; 12 bases align to TRBD2. CDR1 is SSHAT and CDR2 is FNYEAQ in the germline V gene (reference sequence). The CDR3 covers 17 residues. CDR3 region: CASSTLAGGPRTGELFF. CDR3 bases: TGTGCTAGCAGCACCCTAGCGGGAGGGCCGAGAACCGGGGAGCTGTTTTTT.

CDR3 protein: CASSIVGSIRVRQPQHF. In DNA, the CDR3 is TGTGCCAGTAGTATAGTCGGCAGTATCAGGGTTCGTCAGCCCCAGCATTTT. J is TRBJ1-5 and V is TRBV19, with TRBD1 as a possible D gene (5 bases). CDR1 is LNHDA and CDR2 is SQIVND in the germline V gene (reference sequence). This CDR3 has 17 residues. V lost 1 base and J 6 bases, leaving 19 bases between the germline ends.

As concerns this clone: Other DNA sequences from this sample encode an identical CDR3 as well. This chain joins TRBV7-3 and TRBJ2-7; D is unclear. CDR1 is SGHTA, CDR2 FQGTGA, per germline. The germline V and J ends were trimmed by 0 bases and 3 bases, with 3 bases remaining between them. This CDR3 comprises 12 residues. The DNA for the CDR3 is TGTGCCAGCAGCTTAACGGGCTACGAGCAGTACTTC. As protein: CASSLTGYEQYF.

The sample holds one count of this clone. CDR3 protein: CASSLVGANEQFF. The DNA for the CDR3 is TGCGCCAGCAGCTTGGTGGGGGCTAATGAGCAGTTCTTC. This chain connects TRBV5-1 to TRBJ2-1, with D perhaps TRBD1 (6 bases). The V gene lost 0 bases and the J gene lost 7 bases, with 8 bases spanning the gap. Germline V gene sequence: CDR1 SGHRS, CDR2 YFSETQ. The CDR3 is made up of 13 amino acids. Full variable domain (missing parts from reference TRBV5-1 and TRBJ2-1): KAGVTQTPRYLIKTRGQQVTLSCSPISGHRSVSWYQQTPGQGLQFLFEYFSETQRNKGNFPGRFSGRQFSNSRSEMNVSTLELGDSALYLCASSLVGANEQFFGPGTRLTVL.

This clone came up once. The CDR3 sequence is CSAWGGDEQYF. The CDR3 DNA follows: TGCAGTGCTTGGGGGGGTGACGAGCAGTACTTC. V usage is TRBV20-1 and J usage is TRBJ2-7, with TRBD2 matching 7 bases. CDR3 length: 11 residues. V shed 5 bases and J 5 bases; nucleotides not matched to a gene: 3. Germline lookup yields CDR1 DFQATT and CDR2 SNEGSKA (reference sequence).

The V call is TRBV4-2, the J call TRBJ2-7; TRBD2 agrees at 10 bases. V shed 0 bases and J 1 base; nucleotides not matched to a gene: 6. The germline CDR1 and CDR2 sequences are LGHNA and YNFKEQ. The CDR3 is 17 residues long. CDR3 bases: TGTGCCAGCAGCCAAGATCCCCTAGCGGGAGCTTCCTACGAGCAGTACTTC. Translating it yields CASSQDPLAGASYEQYF.

The V and J genes are TRBV7-2 and TRBJ1-1; D call uncertain. The V and J ends lost 5 bases and 7 bases respectively, with 11 bases between them. This CDR3 has 12 residues. Germline values: CDR1 SGHTA, CDR2 FQGNSA. The CDR3: CASSQRRLEAFF. CDR3 DNA: TGTGCCAGCAGCCAACGGAGACTTGAAGCTTTCTTT.

This clone has a single count. This chain uses TRBV11-2 with TRBJ1-1, with 9 bases aligning to TRBD1. Germline loops: CDR1 SGHAT, CDR2 FQNNGV. J lost 3 bases, V lost 9 bases, and 8 bases had no gene match. The CDR3 sequence is 14 residues long. DNA for the CDR3: TGTGCCAGTTCCCCAGACAGGGGGTACACTGAAGCTTTCTTT. Encoded protein: CASSPDRGYTEAFF.

CDR3 in amino acids: CASPTAPKVWGETQYF. The CDR3 DNA follows: TGTGCCAGTCCAACCGCCCCCAAGGTCTGGGGAGAGACCCAGTACTTC. The gene calls are TRBV19 and TRBJ2-5, with unresolved D. V was shortened by 8 bases and J by 4 bases, with 23 bases between the two germline ends. CDR1 LNHDA and CDR2 SQIVND come from the germline V gene (reference sequence). This CDR3 comprises 16 residues.

This rearrangement joins TRBV5-1 to TRBJ2-7, with D unclear. The CDR3 covers 14 residues. Germline values: CDR1 SGHRS, CDR2 YFSETQ. The V and J ends lost 1 base and 6 bases respectively, with 14 bases between them. The CDR3 sequence: CASSLWSDSSEQYF. CDR3 bases: TGCGCCAGCAGCTTGTGGTCGGATTCCAGCGAGCAGTACTTC.

The chain couples TRBV19 to TRBJ2-5; unclear D gene. The germline gives CDR1 LNHDA, CDR2 SQIVND (reference sequence). Trimming pared 7 bases from V and 1 base from J, leaving 10 bases between. The CDR3 consists of 13 residues. The CDR3 DNA reads as TGTGCCAGTACAGGCCGGTTCCAAGAGACCCAGTACTTC. It specifies CASTGRFQETQYF.

Remarks on this clone: Other DNA sequences in this sample translate to the same CDR3. CDR3 sequence: CASSLGGDTEAFF. CDR3 in DNA: TGTGCCAGCAGTTTGGGGGGGGACACTGAAGCTTTCTTT. This chain uses TRBV28 with TRBJ1-1, with D tentatively TRBD1 (5 bases). Trimming left V 3 bases short and J 3 bases short, with 8 bases between. This CDR3 is 13 amino acids long. From germline, CDR1 is MDHEN and CDR2 SYDVKM.